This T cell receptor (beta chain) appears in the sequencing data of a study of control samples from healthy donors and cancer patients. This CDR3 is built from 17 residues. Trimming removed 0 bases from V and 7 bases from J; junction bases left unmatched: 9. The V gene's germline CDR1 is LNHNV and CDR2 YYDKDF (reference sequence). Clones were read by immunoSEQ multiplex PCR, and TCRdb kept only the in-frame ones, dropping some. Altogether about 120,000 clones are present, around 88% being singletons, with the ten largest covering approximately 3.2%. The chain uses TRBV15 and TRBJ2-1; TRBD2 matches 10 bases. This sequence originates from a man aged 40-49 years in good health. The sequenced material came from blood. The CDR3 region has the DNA TGTGCCACCAGCAGAGATAAAAGCGGGGGGGCTATTAATGAGCAGTTCTTC. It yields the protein CATSRDKSGGAINEQFF.